This is a list of T cell receptor beta chains from one sample in a study of early T cells in non-severe SARS-CoV-2 infection. A single record per CDR3 protein comes from TCRdb applying MiXCR to the 5' RACE reads. The data contain tens of thousands of distinct CDR3 sequences, about 6.1% of them singletons. The sequenced sample was whole blood, obtained at baseline. These receptors came from an adult who was a healthcare worker with PCR-confirmed SARS-CoV-2 infection or an uninfected control (not recorded which). CDR3s include the opening cysteine and the closing phenylalanine or tryptophan.

len	v_gene	j_gene	CDR3aa
13	TRBV5-6	TRBJ2-4	CASTVLDKNIQYF
14	TRBV7-9	TRBJ2-5	CASSLSRGEETQYF
14	TRBV28	TRBJ2-7	CASSLLAGTYEQYF
14	TRBV27	TRBJ2-3	CASTGQGVIDTQYF
15	TRBV27	TRBJ2-7	CASSSLGQGAYEQYF
14	TRBV10-3	TRBJ1-1	CAISRDRLDTEAFF
18	TRBV10-3	TRBJ2-1	CAISEKGTWDGSFSGQFF
16	TRBV7-2	TRBJ1-6	CASSLDFSGANSPLHF
15	TRBV7-2	TRBJ2-1	CVSSPGASSYNEQFF
15	TRBV5-1	TRBJ2-1	CASSLRQGISNEQFF
13	TRBV4-1	TRBJ1-6	CASSQDRDSSLHF
16	TRBV4-1	TRBJ2-1	CASSPISGGRNNEQFF
15	TRBV30	TRBJ1-5	CAWSEYTGPGQPQHF
15	TRBV4-2	TRBJ2-5	CASSQGLAGGPKPYF
18	TRBV10-2	TRBJ2-3	CASSEPPPLRVRADTQYF
15	TRBV7-6	TRBJ2-1	CASSFAPRVGNEQFF
17	TRBV27	TRBJ2-5	CASSLSSGPWMQETQYF
14	TRBV29-1	TRBJ2-5	CSVQQGEAQETQYF
15	TRBV7-2	TRBJ1-4	CASSSYQGAHEKLFF
12	TRBV5-6	TRBJ1-1	CASSFSDAEAFF
14	TRBV5-1	TRBJ2-3	CASSPGQGIDTQYF
15	TRBV9	TRBJ1-2	CASSVDAGNFNGYTF
12	TRBV5-6	TRBJ2-7	CASSFDLYEQYF
13	TRBV7-9	TRBJ1-2	CASSLPRFYGYTF
14	TRBV3-1	TRBJ2-3	CASSPDSKVDTQYF
14	TRBV30	TRBJ2-2	CAWSPPPRGRELFF
14	TRBV30	TRBJ2-7	CAWSVGLGSYEQYF
13	TRBV29-1	TRBJ1-4	CSGIHRVNEKLFF
17	TRBV12-3/TRBV12-4	TRBJ1-4	CASSLRVSGGRHEKLFF
13	TRBV19	TRBJ2-7	CASSMIRGDEQYF